This TCR beta chain was obtained from a study of blood T cell repertoires in COVID-19. In the study overall: The analysed material was cDNA or gDNA that came from T cells, B-cell-depleted T cells, or PBMCs.

V was pared by 4 bases and J by 7 bases, with 7 bases of the junction left unmatched. The CDR3 loop spans 13 amino acids. Germline CDR1 SGHVT, CDR2 SQSDAQ. All enrollees were roughly 18 to 100 years old and from 20 to 30 US areas. Participants reported their clinical history, and cohort assignment relied on those reports. TCRdb's table, derived via immunoSEQ multiplex PCR, lists solely in-frame clones and lacks some. The sample gives roughly 360,000 clones, around nine tenths of which show up once; approximately 1% is in the top ten. The source material was PBMCs or T cells enriched from blood (not recorded which). This TCR derives from a woman in her twenties or thirties with acute COVID-19. This chain uses TRBV7-4 with TRBJ2-7; 7 bases line up with TRBD1. The DNA of the CDR3 is TGTGCCAGCAGCTCAGACAGGGCCCCAGAGCAGTACTTC. It specifies CASSSDRAPEQYF.